This is a list of T cell receptor beta chains from one sample in a study of T cells expressing NK-cell markers. Reanalyzing the 5' RACE reads, TCRdb keeps one entry per CDR3 protein, without DNA. The table lists about 260,000 distinct CDR3 sequences. The specimen was blood T cells: a sorted CD56 or NKG2C T cell subset, CD4+ or CD8+ T cells, or bulk PBMC T cells (not recorded which). The source is a woman between 18 and 70 years old in good health. The CDR3 runs from the conserved cysteine through the conserved F or W.

j_call,v_call,cdr3_aa
TRBJ2-5,TRBV18,CASSPPGGETQYF
TRBJ2-7,TRBV6-5,CASSYRARGRDSYEQYF
TRBJ2-1,TRBV5-1,CASRAGASNNEQFF
TRBJ1-6,TRBV5-1,CASREEKKNSPLHF
TRBJ1-2,TRBV20-1,CSAAKANYGYTF
TRBJ1-1,TRBV7-2,CASSFREVVAEAFF
TRBJ1-2,TRBV12-3/TRBV12-4,CASTTEGEGYTF
TRBJ1-1,TRBV12-3/TRBV12-4,CASSFFSEAFF
TRBJ2-4,TRBV7-2,CASSGAGGPKNIQYF
TRBJ1-4,TRBV27,CASRTGQPNEKLFF
TRBJ1-4,TRBV29-1,CSVDAPGQTNEKLFF
TRBJ2-1,TRBV7-2,CASSLAMAGGLSNEQFF
TRBJ2-3,TRBV24-1,CATSDSLSGDTQYF
TRBJ2-1,TRBV20-1,CSARRLAGVGEQFF
TRBJ1-1,TRBV7-3,CASTDRGLREAFF
TRBJ2-2,TRBV9,CASSRLAPTNTGELFF
TRBJ1-2,TRBV23-1,CASTDAPSNYGYTF
TRBJ2-2,TRBV11-2,CASSLDAGKAVNTGELFF
TRBJ2-2,TRBV4-2,CASSQDGAGSGTGELFF
TRBJ2-1,TRBV20-1,CSAPSRTSRRNEQFF
TRBJ2-1,TRBV3-1,CASSGRVLDNNEQFF
TRBJ2-4,TRBV15,CATSREDKAGQKNIQYF
TRBJ1-5,TRBV6-2/TRBV6-3,CASSYGDGTNQPQHF
TRBJ2-1,TRBV20-1,CSALTSHNEQFF
TRBJ1-2,TRBV20-1,CSAGDSRVQGYTF
TRBJ1-3,TRBV5-1,CASSFTPGYSGNTIYF
TRBJ2-2,TRBV5-1,CASSLAQLAGVTGELFF
TRBJ1-2,TRBV7-9,CASESVPYGYTF
TRBJ2-5,TRBV3-1,CASSQVVGARKETQYF
TRBJ2-7,TRBV5-1,CASSLTGEGAYEQYF
TRBJ2-7,TRBV9,CASSVAGESYEQYF
TRBJ1-6,TRBV11-1,CASSLGQGTRSPLHF
TRBJ2-5,TRBV12-3/TRBV12-4,CASRIGTGQETQYF
TRBJ1-1,TRBV28,CASSPARGPNTEAFF
TRBJ2-3,TRBV27,CASSSWGRGRDTQYF
TRBJ2-2,TRBV12-3/TRBV12-4,CASSDRDRGAGELFF
TRBJ1-2,TRBV4-3,CASSHPQGYGYTF
TRBJ1-6,TRBV19,CASSKGGSPLHF
TRBJ1-1,TRBV5-1,CASSLEAGRAEAFF
TRBJ2-1,TRBV25-1,CASRRVGGNEQFF
TRBJ2-3,TRBV20-1,CSARSGLAGNVITDTQYF
TRBJ2-1,TRBV4-1,CASSLPPWIQGHNEQFF
TRBJ1-5,TRBV20-1,CSARGGESNQPQHF
TRBJ1-1,TRBV20-1,CSATGQTLSNTEAFF
TRBJ1-1,TRBV20-1,CSASRGLNTEAFF
TRBJ2-5,TRBV20-1,CSAFKGGSETQYF
TRBJ2-1,TRBV12-5,CASGPSGTNNEQFF
TRBJ2-1,TRBV4-2,CASRRASGEYNEQFF
TRBJ2-3,TRBV6-1,CASTGLSTDTQYF
TRBJ2-3,TRBV14,CASSPGLANTDTQYF
TRBJ2-2,TRBV20-1,CSASRLTGELFF
TRBJ1-1,TRBV7-2,CASSLVGPNTEAFF
TRBJ2-3,TRBV5-1,CASSDKTATSTDTQYF